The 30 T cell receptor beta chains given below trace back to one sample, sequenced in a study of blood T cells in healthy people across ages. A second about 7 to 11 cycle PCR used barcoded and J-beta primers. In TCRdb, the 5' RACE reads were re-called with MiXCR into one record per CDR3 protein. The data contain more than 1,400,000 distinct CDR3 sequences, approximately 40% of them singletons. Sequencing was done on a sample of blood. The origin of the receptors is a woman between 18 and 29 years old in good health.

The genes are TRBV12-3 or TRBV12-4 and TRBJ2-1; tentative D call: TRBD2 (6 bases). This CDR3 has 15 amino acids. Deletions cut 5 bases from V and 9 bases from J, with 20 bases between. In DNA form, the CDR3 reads TGTGCCAGCAGTCCTGGGAGGAGGGCCCTTGCTGAGCAGTTCTTC. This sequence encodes CASSPGRRALAEQFF.

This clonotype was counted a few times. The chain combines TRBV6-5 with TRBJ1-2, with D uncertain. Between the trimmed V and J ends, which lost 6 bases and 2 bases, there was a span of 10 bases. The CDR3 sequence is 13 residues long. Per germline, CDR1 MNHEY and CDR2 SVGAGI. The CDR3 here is CASRKGKNYGYTF. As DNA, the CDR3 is TGTGCCAGCAGAAAAGGGAAGAACTATGGCTACACCTTC.

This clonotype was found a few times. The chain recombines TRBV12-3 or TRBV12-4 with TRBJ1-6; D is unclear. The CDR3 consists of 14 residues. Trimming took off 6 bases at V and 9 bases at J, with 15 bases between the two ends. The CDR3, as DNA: TGTGCCAGCAGGTCGGATCCGCAAGGTTCACCCCTCCACTTT. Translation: CASRSDPQGSPLHF.

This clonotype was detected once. As DNA, the CDR3 is TGCGCCAGCAGCTTAAGGCTAACCGGGACAGGGTTCTACGAGCAGTACTTC. This encodes CASSLRLTGTGFYEQYF. The V and J genes are TRBV5-1 and TRBJ2-7, with 9 bases that match TRBD1. Germline V gene data show CDR1 as SGHRS and CDR2 as YFSETQ. V trimming: 2 bases; J trimming: 3 bases; junction bases outside the gene matches: 12. This CDR3 contains 17 residues. Based on the CDR3 plus reference TRBV5-1 and TRBJ2-7, the full variable domain is KAGVTQTPRYLIKTRGQQVTLSCSPISGHRSVSWYQQTPGQGLQFLFEYFSETQRNKGNFPGRFSGRQFSNSRSEMNVSTLELGDSALYLCASSLRLTGTGFYEQYFGPGTRLTVT.

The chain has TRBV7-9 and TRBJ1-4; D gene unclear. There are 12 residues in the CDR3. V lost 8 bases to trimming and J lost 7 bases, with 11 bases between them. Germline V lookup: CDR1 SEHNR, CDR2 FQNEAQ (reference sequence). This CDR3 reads CASGGNGEKLFF. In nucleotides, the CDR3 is TGTGCCAGCGGCGGGAATGGTGAAAAACTGTTTTTT.

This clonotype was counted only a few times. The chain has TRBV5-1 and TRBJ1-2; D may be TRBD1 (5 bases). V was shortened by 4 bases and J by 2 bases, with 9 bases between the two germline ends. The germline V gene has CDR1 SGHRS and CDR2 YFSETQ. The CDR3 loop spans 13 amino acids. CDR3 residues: CASSTGHNYGYTF. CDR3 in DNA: TGCGCCAGCAGCACCGGACACAACTATGGCTACACCTTC.

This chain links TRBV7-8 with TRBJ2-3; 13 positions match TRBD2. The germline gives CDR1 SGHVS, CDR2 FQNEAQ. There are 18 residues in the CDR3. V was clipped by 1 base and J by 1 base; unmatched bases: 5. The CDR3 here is CASSLVLAGGSGTDTQYF. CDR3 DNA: TGTGCCAGCAGCTTAGTACTAGCGGGAGGGTCTGGCACAGATACGCAGTATTTT.

Here the CDR3 DNA reads TGTGCCACGGAGACAGTTACTTATAATTCACCCCTCCACTTT. Protein: CATETVTYNSPLHF. This chain connects TRBV28 to TRBJ1-6; possible D gene TRBD1, 5 bases. The CDR3 spans 14 residues. V was cut by 10 bases and J by 4 bases, with 14 bases left in between. Germline V lookup: CDR1 MDHEN, CDR2 SYDVKM.

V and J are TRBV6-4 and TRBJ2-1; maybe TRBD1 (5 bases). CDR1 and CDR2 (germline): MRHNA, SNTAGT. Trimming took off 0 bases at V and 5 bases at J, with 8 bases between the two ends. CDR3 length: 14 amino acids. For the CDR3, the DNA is TGTGCCAGCAGTGACTCCCGACAGAACAATGAGCAGTTCTTC. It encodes CASSDSRQNNEQFF.

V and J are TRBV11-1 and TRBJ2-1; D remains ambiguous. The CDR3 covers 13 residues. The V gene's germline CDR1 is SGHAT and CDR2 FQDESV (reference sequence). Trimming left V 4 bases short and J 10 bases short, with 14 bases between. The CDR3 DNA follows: TGTGCCAGCAGCTCGAAGGGTGGCGCCGAGCAGTTCTTC. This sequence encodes CASSSKGGAEQFF.

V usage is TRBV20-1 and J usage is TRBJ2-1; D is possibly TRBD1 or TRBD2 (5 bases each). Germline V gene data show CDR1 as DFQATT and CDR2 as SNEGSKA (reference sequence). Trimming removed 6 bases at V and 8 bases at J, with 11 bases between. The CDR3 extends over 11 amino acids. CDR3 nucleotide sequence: TGCAGTGCCCCGAGGGGCGATGAGCAGTTCTTC. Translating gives CSAPRGDEQFF.

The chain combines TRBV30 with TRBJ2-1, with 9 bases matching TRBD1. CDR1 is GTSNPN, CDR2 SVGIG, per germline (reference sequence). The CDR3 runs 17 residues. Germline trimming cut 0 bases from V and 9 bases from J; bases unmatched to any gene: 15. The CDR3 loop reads CAWSVNRGQGNSGEQFF. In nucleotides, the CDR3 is TGTGCCTGGAGTGTAAACCGGGGACAGGGAAATAGCGGTGAGCAGTTCTTC.

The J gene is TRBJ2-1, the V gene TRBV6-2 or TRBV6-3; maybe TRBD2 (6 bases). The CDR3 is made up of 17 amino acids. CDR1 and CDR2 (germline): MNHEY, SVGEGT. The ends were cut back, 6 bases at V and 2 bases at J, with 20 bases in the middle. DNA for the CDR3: TGTGCCAGCAGAAAGCAAACTCTGGCGGGAACCTACAATGAGCAGTTCTTC. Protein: CASRKQTLAGTYNEQFF.

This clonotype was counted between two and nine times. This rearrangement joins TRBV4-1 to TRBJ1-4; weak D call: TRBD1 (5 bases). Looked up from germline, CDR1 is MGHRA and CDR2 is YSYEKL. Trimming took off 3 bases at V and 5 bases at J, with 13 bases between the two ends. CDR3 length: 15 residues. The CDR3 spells CASSQAQGGNEKLFF. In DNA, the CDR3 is TGCGCCAGCAGCCAGGCCCAGGGAGGGAATGAAAAACTGTTTTTT.

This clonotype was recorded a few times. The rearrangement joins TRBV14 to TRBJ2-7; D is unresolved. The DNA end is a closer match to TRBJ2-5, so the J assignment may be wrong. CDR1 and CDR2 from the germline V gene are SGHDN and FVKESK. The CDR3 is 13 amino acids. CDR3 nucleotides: TGTGCCAGCAGCCAAGGTTTCGGAGAGACCCAGTACTTC. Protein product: CASSQGFGETQYF.

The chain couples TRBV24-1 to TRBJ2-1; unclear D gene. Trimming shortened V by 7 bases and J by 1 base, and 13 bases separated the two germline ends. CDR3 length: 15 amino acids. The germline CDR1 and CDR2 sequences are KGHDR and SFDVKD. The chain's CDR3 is CATSPPSGSYNEQFF. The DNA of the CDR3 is TGTGCCACCAGCCCGCCCAGTGGATCCTACAATGAGCAGTTCTTC.

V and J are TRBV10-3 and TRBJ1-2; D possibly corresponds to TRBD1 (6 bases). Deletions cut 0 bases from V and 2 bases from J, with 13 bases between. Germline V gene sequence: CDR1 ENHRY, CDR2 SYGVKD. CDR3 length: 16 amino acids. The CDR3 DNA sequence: TGTGCCATCAGTGAGTCGTTGCAGGGGACCAACTATGGCTACACCTTC. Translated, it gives CAISESLQGTNYGYTF.

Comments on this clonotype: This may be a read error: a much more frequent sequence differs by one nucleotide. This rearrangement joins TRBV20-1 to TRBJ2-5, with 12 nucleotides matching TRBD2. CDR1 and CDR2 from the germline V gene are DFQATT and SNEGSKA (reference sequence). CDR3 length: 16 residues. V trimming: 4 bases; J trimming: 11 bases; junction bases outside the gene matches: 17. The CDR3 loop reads CSAIVLAGGPDNEQYF. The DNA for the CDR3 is TGCAGTGCTATCGTCCTAGCGGGAGGGCCGGACAATGAGCAGTACTTC.

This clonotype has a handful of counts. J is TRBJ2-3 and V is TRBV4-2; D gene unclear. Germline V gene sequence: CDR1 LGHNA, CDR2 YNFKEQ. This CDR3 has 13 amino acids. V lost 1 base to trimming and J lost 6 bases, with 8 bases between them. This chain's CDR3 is CASSQAPQDTQYF. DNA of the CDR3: TGTGCCAGCAGCCAAGCTCCCCAGGATACGCAGTATTTT.

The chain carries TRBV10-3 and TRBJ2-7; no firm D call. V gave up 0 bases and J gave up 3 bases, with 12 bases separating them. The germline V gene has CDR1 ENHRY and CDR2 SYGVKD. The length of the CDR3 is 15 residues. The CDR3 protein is CAISESGNLRYEQYF. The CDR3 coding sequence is TGTGCCATCAGTGAGTCTGGGAACCTACGCTACGAGCAGTACTTC.

The CDR3 is CSVGRVELQETQYF. The CDR3 DNA sequence: TGCAGCGTTGGACGGGTTGAGCTACAAGAGACCCAGTACTTC. The rearrangement joins TRBV29-1 to TRBJ2-5; D not certain. The V and J ends lost 4 bases and 2 bases respectively, with 14 bases between them. This CDR3 spans 14 amino acids. Germline loops: CDR1 SQVTM, CDR2 ANQGSEA.

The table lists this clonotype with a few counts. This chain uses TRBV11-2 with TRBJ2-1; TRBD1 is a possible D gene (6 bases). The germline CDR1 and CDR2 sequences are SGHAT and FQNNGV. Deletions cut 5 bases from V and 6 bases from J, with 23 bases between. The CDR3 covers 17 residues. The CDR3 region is CASSLGTSRGLFNEQFF. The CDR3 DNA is TGTGCCAGCAGCCTAGGGACAAGTCGAGGGTTGTTCAATGAGCAGTTCTTC.

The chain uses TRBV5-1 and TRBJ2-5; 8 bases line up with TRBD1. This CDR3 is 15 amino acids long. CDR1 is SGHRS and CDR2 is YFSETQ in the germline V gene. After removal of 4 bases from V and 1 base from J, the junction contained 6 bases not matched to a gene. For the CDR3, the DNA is TGCGCCAGCAGCCGACAGGGGACTTTCCAAGAGACCCAGTACTTC. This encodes CASSRQGTFQETQYF.

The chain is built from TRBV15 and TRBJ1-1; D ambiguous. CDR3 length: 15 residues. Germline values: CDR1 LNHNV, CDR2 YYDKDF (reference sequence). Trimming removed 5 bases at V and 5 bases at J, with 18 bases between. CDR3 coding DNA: TGTGCCACCAGCCAATTAGGACGGGAAGGGACTGAAGCTTTCTTT. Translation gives CATSQLGREGTEAFF. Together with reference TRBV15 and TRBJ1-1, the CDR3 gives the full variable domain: DAMVIQNPRYQVTQFGKPVTLSCSQTLNHNVMYWYQQKSSQAPKLLFHYYDKDFNNEADTPDNFQSRRPNTSFCFLDIRSPGLGDTAMYLCATSQLGREGTEAFFGQGTRLTVV.

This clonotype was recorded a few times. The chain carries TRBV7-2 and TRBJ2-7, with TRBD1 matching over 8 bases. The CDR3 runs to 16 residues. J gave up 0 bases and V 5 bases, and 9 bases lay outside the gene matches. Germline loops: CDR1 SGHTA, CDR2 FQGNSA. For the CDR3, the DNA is TGTGCCAGCAGCCCGTGGATGACAGGGGACTCCTACGAGCAGTACTTC. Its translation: CASSPWMTGDSYEQYF.

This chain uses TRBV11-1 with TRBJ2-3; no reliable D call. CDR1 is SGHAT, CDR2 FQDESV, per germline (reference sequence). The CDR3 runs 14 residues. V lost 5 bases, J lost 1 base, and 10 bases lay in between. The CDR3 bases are TGTGCCAGCAGCGCCCTGTCGGGCACAGATACGCAGTATTTT. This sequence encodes CASSALSGTDTQYF.

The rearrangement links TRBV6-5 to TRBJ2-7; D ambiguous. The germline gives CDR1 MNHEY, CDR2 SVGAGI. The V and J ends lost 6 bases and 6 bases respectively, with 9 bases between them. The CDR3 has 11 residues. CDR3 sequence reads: CASRTVGEQYF. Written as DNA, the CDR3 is TGTGCCAGCAGGACCGTTGGCGAGCAGTACTTC.

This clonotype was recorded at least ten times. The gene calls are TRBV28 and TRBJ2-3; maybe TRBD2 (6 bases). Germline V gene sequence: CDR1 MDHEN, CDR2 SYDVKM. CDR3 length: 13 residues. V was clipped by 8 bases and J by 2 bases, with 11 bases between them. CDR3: CASGRGLTDTQYF. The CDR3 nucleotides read TGTGCCAGCGGGCGGGGACTCACAGATACGCAGTATTTT.

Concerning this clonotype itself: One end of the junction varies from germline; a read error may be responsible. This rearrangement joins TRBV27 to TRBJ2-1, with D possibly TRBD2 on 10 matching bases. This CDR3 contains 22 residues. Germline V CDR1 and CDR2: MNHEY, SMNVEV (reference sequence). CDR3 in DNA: TGTGCCGGCAGTTTTTCATTCGTTAGGGACAGGGTCAACCGGGCTAGCGGGAGCGGGCAGTTCTTC. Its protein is CAGSFSFVRDRVNRASGSGQFF.

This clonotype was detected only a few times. The CDR3, as DNA: TGTGCCAGCAGCCTAGTCGGGCAGTCAGATGAGCAGTTCTTC. Amino acids: CASSLVGQSDEQFF. This chain joins TRBV7-2 and TRBJ2-1; D call uncertain. The germline gives CDR1 SGHTA, CDR2 FQGNSA. V was trimmed by 5 bases and J by 8 bases, leaving 16 bases between them. The CDR3 is 14 amino acids.